This T cell receptor beta chain was obtained from a study of neurological immune-mediated disorders. In its sample, this clonotype was seen many times. Antigen specificity is unknown. Time point here: longitudinal time-point 2. Study-wide findings and caveats: Private repertoires in all groups were suggested by the finding that expanded clones across subjects shared no CDR3 amino acid sequences.

MiXCR, run by TCRdb on the 5' RACE reads, gives a single entry per CDR3 protein. The sample contains about 90,000 distinct CDR3 sequences, less than 15% of which appear only once. This CDR3 has 15 residues. V was shortened by 3 bases and J by 3 bases, with 14 bases between the two germline ends. Germline-derived CDR1 and CDR2 are DFQATT and SNEGSKA (reference sequence). The sequencing sample was made of PBMCs. This clonotype was obtained from a female donor with HTLV-1-associated myelopathy (HAM/TSP). The chain joins TRBV20-1 to TRBJ2-2, with D unclear. CDR3: CSASVGSSDTGELFF. In DNA form, the CDR3 reads TGCAGTGCTAGTGTTGGATCGTCGGACACCGGGGAGCTGTTTTTT.